This is a list of T cell receptor beta chains from one sample in a study of Ad26.COV2.S vaccination and SARS-CoV-2 variants. Some clones are missing from TCRdb's copy, which holds only in-frame ones; the method was immunoSEQ multiplex PCR. This sample carries hundreds of thousands of clones, more than 80% of them seen once, and the ten largest clones take roughly 1.5%. The sequencing used peripheral blood, collected in a trial of Ad26.COV2.S vaccine versus placebo. The receptors here all came from a person between 18 and 65 years old who received the Ad26.COV2.S COVID-19 vaccine or a placebo. Each CDR3 is given with its conserved first and last residue. D genes are given only for firm matches. A row's size may be missing; if present it is once, few, many or a size class.

CDR3 DNA	CDR3 protein	clone size	D gene	V gene	J gene
TGTGCCAGCGGATTCACCGAGGGCTACGAGCAGTACTTC	CASGFTEGYEQYF	.	.	TRBV12-3/TRBV12-4	TRBJ2-7
TGTGCCGCCACCCCCACCGGTTCGGGGGAGCAGTACTTC	CAATPTGSGEQYF	.	.	TRBV10-3	TRBJ2-7
TGTGCCAGCAGCCCGGGACAGGGAATCGAGCAGTACTTC	CASSPGQGIEQYF	few	TRBD1	TRBV7-9	TRBJ2-7
TGTGCCAGTAGGGGACTCGGAGATACGCAGTATTTT	CASRGLGDTQYF	.	.	TRBV19	TRBJ2-3
TGCGCCAGCACCTCCGGGGGGCTAAATTCACCCCTCCACTTT	CASTSGGLNSPLHF	.	.	TRBV5-1	TRBJ1-6
TGTGCCAGCAGCGTATCCTGGGGCGGGTACGGTGAAAAACTGTTTTTT	CASSVSWGGYGEKLFF	.	.	TRBV9	TRBJ1-4
TGTGCCAGCTCACCAGGAACAGCTTCCTACGAGCAGTACTTC	CASSPGTASYEQYF	.	.	TRBV18	TRBJ2-7
TGTGCCACCCGACGACCCAAGGATCCCTACGAGCAGTACTTC	CATRRPKDPYEQYF	.	.	TRBV24-1	TRBJ2-7
TGCGCCAGCAGCTGGCAAGGTGCCCAAGAGACCCAGTACTTC	CASSWQGAQETQYF	.	.	TRBV5-1	TRBJ2-5
TGTGCCAGCAGCCAAGGGGGAACAGGGGACGAGCAGTACTTC	CASSQGGTGDEQYF	few	TRBD1	TRBV3-1/TRBV3-2	TRBJ2-7
TGTGCCAGCAGTTACCAGGACAGCAATGAGCAGTTCTTC	CASSYQDSNEQFF	.	.	TRBV6-2/TRBV6-3	TRBJ2-1
TGTGCCAGCAGCCGCTCGGGAGCTGGCGAGCAGTACTTC	CASSRSGAGEQYF	.	.	TRBV5-4	TRBJ2-7
TGTGCCATCGCCGACAGGGTGGCACTTAACTATGGCTACACCTTC	CAIADRVALNYGYTF	.	TRBD1	TRBV10-3	TRBJ1-2
TGTGCCAGCAGTGGGTCCGAGGAGAACTATGGCTACACCTTC	CASSGSEENYGYTF	.	.	TRBV6-6	TRBJ1-2
TGTGCCTGGAGTGTACAGGGAAACACTGAAGCTTTCTTT	CAWSVQGNTEAFF	.	.	TRBV30	TRBJ1-1
TGTGCCAGCAGCCAAGCGGCGGGGGCCAGCTTCTCTGGGGCCAACGTCCTGACTTTC	CASSQAAGASFSGANVLTF	.	.	TRBV3-1/TRBV3-2	TRBJ2-6
TGCGCCAGCGAACACTTCAATGAGCAGTTCTTC	CASEHFNEQFF	once	.	TRBV10-1	TRBJ2-1
TGCGCCAGCAGCTTGGCAGACAATGAGCAGTTCTTC	CASSLADNEQFF	.	.	TRBV5-1	TRBJ2-1
TGTGCCAGCAGTGAGCGGGAGGGTAGGAATGAGCAGTTCTTC	CASSEREGRNEQFF	.	TRBD2	TRBV2	TRBJ2-1
TGTGCCAGTAGGGTGAGGGGGACCGGGGAGCTGTTTTTT	CASRVRGTGELFF	.	.	TRBV19	TRBJ2-2
TGTGCCAGCAGTACCATTAGCACTGAAGCTTTCTTT	CASSTISTEAFF	.	.	TRBV6-6	TRBJ1-1
TGTGCCAGCAGCGACGCCGGCGAAACAGATACGCAGTATTTT	CASSDAGETDTQYF	.	.	TRBV13	TRBJ2-3
TGTGCCAGTAGTATAGTCGGTGTGGGAGGAACTAACTATGGCTACACCTTC	CASSIVGVGGTNYGYTF	.	.	TRBV19	TRBJ1-2